Many counts were recorded for the clone carrying this TCR beta chain. These data are taken from a study of blood T cell repertoires in COVID-19. Study in general: PBMCs, B-cell-depleted T cells, or T cells provided the cDNA or gDNA that made up the material.

Original processing methods: From reference gene primer amplification, estimates of nucleated cell counts were derived. TCRdb's table, derived via immunoSEQ multiplex PCR, lists solely in-frame clones and lacks some. V and J calls and clone size are given by that table; D and trimming were obtained from the DNA. The sample records hundreds of thousands of clones, about 87% being singletons. The CDR3 has 17 residues. Trimming pared 0 bases from V and 4 bases from J, leaving 16 bases between. Germline assignment: CDR1 LGHDT and CDR2 YNNKEL (reference sequence). The source of this sequence is a woman aged 50 to 60 with COVID-19, enrolled during active disease. This rearrangement joins TRBV3-1 (or the pseudogene TRBV3-2) to TRBJ2-1, with D perhaps matching TRBD2 (5 bases). The material sequenced was peripheral blood. The CDR3 here is CASSQDPNQLVYNEQFF. In nucleotides, the CDR3 is TGTGCCAGCAGCCAAGATCCTAACCAACTAGTATACAATGAGCAGTTCTTC.